This T cell receptor beta chain was identified in a study of T cell changes during pregnancy in multiple sclerosis. The data were produced by immunoSEQ multiplex PCR, yet TCRdb's version contains in-frame clones alone and is incomplete. Here the sample spans about 38,000 clones, 80% to 95% being singletons. The ends were cut back, 3 bases at V and 6 bases at J, with 5 bases in the middle. The CDR3 consists of 12 residues. Germline lookup yields CDR1 SGHAT and CDR2 FQNNGV. The sample consisted of CD8+ T cells from peripheral blood mononuclear cells, taken after pregnancy. V is TRBV11-2 and J is TRBJ1-4; D call uncertain. The origin of this receptor is a female donor with multiple sclerosis, enrolled in a pregnancy study. This chain's CDR3 is CASSFNYEKLFF. The CDR3 DNA sequence: TGTGCCAGCAGCTTTAACTATGAAAAACTGTTTTTT.